This T cell receptor (beta chain) was sequenced in a study of CD8 T cells in ankylosing spondylitis. Quantitative 5'-RACE with molecular barcodes generated TCR beta libraries. TCRdb re-called the 5' RACE reads with MiXCR, one entry per CDR3 protein. Of hundreds of thousands of distinct CDR3 sequences in the sample, about 13% were seen once. Study-wide points: The clones that were linked to disease were reported to be significantly enriched in matched synovial fluid samples from ankylosing spondylitis patients. The study identified a TCR beta motif of under ten highly homologous variants that appeared characteristic of ankylosing spondylitis blood. Several of the motif variants were reported before in synovial fluid and blood from reactive arthritis.

Germline assignment: CDR1 SGHAT and CDR2 FQNNGV. The trim removed 0 bases at V and 3 bases at J, leaving 7 bases unmatched. The CDR3 is 17 residues long. As to this clonotype: The antigen remains undetermined.

The J gene is TRBJ1-4, the V gene TRBV11-2, with 7 positions matching TRBD1. Sequenced input: blood, either unsorted or a sorted T cell fraction (not recorded which). The clonotype comes from a male donor with ankylosing spondylitis. CDR3 bases: TGTGCCAGCAGCTTAGATTCTATCGGGACAGCTAATGAAAAACTGTTTTTT. The encoded protein is CASSLDSIGTANEKLFF.